The clone carrying this T cell receptor (beta chain) came up many times. Antigen specificity is unknown. This sample was included in a study of breast tumors, draining lymph nodes, adjacent tissues. In TCRdb, the multiplex PCR reads were re-called with MiXCR into one record per CDR3 protein. The sample lists roughly 260,000 distinct CDR3 sequences; around 31% were seen once. V gave up 1 base and J gave up 2 bases, with 13 bases separating them. From germline, CDR1 is SGDLS and CDR2 YYNGEE. This CDR3 comprises 16 residues. Axillary draining lymph nodes of breast cancer patients supplied the node samples. General study results and limits: Tumor repertoires ranked between lymph nodes and nontumor tissue in diversity, with V and J gene preferences. Compared with basal-like, luminal-like tumors shared significantly more repertoire with nontumor tissue. Findings are consistent with lymph node origin and intratumoral expansion of most tumor T cells. Tumor T cell lymph node origin was a supported hypothesis, not proven.

This rearrangement joins TRBV9 to TRBJ2-1; D is possibly TRBD2 (6 bases). Sequences were obtained from axillary lymph node tissue. This TCR was sampled from a female donor with breast cancer. Some clones in this sample may be carry-over from other donors' samples. The chain's CDR3 is CASSVLQAGAYNEQFF. Written as DNA, the CDR3 is TGTGCCAGCAGCGTACTTCAAGCGGGCGCCTACAATGAGCAGTTCTTC.